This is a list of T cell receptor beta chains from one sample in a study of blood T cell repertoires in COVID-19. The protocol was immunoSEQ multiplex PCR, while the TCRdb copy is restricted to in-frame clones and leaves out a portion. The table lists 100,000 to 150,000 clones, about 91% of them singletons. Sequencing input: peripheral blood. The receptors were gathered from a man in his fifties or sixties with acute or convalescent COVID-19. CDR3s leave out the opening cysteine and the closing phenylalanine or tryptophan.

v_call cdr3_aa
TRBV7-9 ASSLQGGGDTAF
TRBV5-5 ASSLDRGLDNQPQH
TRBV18 ASSPPEGGYT
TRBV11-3 ASSPGTASGELF
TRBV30 AWSGQGEQPQH
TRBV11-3 ASSSGLGTSGTNEQF
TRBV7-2 ASSLGPGGTYEQY
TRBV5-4 ASSRRQAWGYEQY
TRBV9 ASSVGWIGGTPNTGELF
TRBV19 ATVAGDRTDTQY
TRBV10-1 ASSSVRTGDQLTQY
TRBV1 TSSLFSGLAEISSTDTQY
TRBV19 ASSILGQGSTDTQY
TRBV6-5 ASRYRDSRDYT
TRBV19 ATRLKETQY
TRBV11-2 ASSYRGWVNTEAF
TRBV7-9 ASSLERGLNTEAF
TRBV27 ASSLARARYYEQY
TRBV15 ATSRDEQGRSVEKLF
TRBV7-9 ASSPGWAQPQH
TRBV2 ASSDQGYTEAF
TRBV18 ASSRNRDSEETQY
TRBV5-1 ASSATGDNYGYT
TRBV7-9 ASSLPGYSGNTIY
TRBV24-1 ATSDQGQVANTGELF
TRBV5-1 ASSLGHFEGTEAF
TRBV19 ASSSVTDTQY
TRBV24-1 ATSDFDSDYGYT
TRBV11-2 ASSSLWLANYNEQF
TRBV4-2 ASSQDRRQETQY
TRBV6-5 ASRPAGQNSEAF
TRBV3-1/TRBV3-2 ASSLREDYGYT
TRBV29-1 SVESSSDTQY
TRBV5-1 ASSLGRDRPSPKLF
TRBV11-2 ASSPTISGLSYEQY
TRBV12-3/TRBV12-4 ASSDRVDQPQH
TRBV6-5 ASSYSRRATNYGYT
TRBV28 ASPSSLRGQAF
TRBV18 ASSPSSWGGDGYT
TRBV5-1 ASSVGASGANVLT
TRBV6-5 ASTDRENQPQH
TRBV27 ASSFDPTETNEKLF
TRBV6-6 ASSHSRELGYT
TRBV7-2 ASSLAYAGTGGEAF
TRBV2 ASTPEGRTEAF
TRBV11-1 ASSLEGLPNSPLH